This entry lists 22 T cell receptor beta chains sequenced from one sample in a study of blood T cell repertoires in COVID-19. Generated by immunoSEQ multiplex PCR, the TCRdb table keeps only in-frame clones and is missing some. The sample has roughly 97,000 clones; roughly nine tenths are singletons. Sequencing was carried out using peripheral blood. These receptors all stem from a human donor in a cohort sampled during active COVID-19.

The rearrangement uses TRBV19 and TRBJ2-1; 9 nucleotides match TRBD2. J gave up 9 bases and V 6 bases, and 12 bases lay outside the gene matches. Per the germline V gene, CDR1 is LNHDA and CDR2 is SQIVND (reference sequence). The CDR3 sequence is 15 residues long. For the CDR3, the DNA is TGTGCCAGTAGACTAAGCGGGAGGATCGGGGGTGAGCAGTTCTTC. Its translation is CASRLSGRIGGEQFF.

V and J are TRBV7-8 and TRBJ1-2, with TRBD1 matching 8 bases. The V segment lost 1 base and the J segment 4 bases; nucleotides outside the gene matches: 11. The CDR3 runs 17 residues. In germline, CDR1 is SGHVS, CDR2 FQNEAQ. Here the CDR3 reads CASSLGRGTGVLYGYTF. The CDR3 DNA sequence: TGTGCCAGCAGCTTAGGGAGGGGGACAGGAGTCCTCTATGGCTACACCTTC.

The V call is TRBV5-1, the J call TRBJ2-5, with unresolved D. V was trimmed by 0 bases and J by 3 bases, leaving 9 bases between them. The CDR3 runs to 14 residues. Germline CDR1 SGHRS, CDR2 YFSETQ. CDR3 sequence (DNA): TGCGCCAGCAGCTTGGGATATGGCAAAGAGACCCAGTACTTC. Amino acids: CASSLGYGKETQYF.

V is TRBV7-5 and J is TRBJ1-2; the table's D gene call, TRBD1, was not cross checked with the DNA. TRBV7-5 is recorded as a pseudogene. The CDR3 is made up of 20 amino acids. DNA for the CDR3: TGTGCCAGAAGCTTAGAGCTTTTCCCTTCTGACCGGGACACGTCTCGGGGCTACACCTTC. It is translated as CARSLELFPSDRDTSRGYTF.

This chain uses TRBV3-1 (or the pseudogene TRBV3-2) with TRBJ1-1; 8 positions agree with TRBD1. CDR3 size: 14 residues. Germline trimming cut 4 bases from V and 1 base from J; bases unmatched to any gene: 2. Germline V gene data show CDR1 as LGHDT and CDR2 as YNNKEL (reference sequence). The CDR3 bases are TGTGCCAGCAGCCGGGGACAGGAGAACACTGAAGCTTTCTTT. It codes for CASSRGQENTEAFF.

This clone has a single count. CDR3 loop: CASGTRVEQYF. In DNA form, the CDR3 reads TGTGCCAGCGGGACTCGGGTCGAGCAGTACTTC. V is TRBV12-3 or TRBV12-4 and J is TRBJ2-7, with TRBD2 as a possible D gene (6 bases). V lost 8 bases, J lost 6 bases, and 11 bases lay in between. The CDR3 is 11 amino acids.

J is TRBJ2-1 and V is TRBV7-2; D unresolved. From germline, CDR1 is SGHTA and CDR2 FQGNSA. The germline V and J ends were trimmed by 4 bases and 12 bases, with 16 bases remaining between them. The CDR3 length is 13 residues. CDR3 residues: CASSSNNYSRQFF. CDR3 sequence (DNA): TGTGCCAGCAGCTCGAATAACTATAGTCGGCAGTTCTTC.

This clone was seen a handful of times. CDR3 sequence (DNA): TGTGCCAGCAGTTTATACGGACTAGCGGGAGGGCCAGGCACCGGGGAGCTGTTTTTT. Translation gives CASSLYGLAGGPGTGELFF. V and J are TRBV28 and TRBJ2-2, with 15 bases aligning to TRBD2. Germline V gives CDR1 MDHEN, CDR2 SYDVKM. This CDR3 spans 19 amino acids. V shed 1 base, J shed 4 bases, and the junction held 7 bases outside the gene matches.

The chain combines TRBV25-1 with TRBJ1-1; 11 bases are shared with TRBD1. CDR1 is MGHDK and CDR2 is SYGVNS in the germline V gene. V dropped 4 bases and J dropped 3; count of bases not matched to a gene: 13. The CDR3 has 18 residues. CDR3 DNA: TGTGCCAGCAGTGCCCCTACCGGACAGGGGGCGCGGTACACTGAAGCTTTCTTT. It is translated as CASSAPTGQGARYTEAFF.

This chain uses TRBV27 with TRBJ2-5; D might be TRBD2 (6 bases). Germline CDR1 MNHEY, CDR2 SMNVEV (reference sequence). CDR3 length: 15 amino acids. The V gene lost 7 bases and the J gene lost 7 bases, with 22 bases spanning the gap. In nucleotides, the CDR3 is TGTGCCAGCATAAAGTCCGGGACTGGGATAGGGACCCAGTACTTC. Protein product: CASIKSGTGIGTQYF.

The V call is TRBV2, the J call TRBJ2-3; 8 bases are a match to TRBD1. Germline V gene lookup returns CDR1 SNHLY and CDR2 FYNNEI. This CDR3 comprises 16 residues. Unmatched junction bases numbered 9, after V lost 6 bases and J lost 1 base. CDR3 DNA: TGTGCCAGCAGCTCAGACAGGGGTGGGGGCACAGATACGCAGTATTTT. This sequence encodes CASSSDRGGGTDTQYF.

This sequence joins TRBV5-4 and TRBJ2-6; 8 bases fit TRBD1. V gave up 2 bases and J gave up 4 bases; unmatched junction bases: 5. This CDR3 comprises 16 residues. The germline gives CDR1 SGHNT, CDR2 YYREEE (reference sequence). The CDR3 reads CASSLYQGAGANVLTF. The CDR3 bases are TGTGCCAGCAGCTTATATCAGGGGGCCGGGGCCAACGTCCTGACTTTC.

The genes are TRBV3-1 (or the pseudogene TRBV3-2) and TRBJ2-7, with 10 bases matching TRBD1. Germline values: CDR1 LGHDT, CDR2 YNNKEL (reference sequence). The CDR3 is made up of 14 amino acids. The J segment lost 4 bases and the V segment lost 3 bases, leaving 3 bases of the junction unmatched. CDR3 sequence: CASSQTGGVYEQYF. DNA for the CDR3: TGTGCCAGCAGCCAGACAGGGGGCGTATACGAGCAGTACTTC.

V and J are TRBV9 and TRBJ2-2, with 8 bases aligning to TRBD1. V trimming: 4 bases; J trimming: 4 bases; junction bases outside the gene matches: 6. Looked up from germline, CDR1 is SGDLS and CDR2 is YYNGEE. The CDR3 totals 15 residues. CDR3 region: CASSLRTGTTGELFF. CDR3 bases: TGTGCCAGCAGCCTTCGGACAGGGACCACCGGGGAGCTGTTTTTT.

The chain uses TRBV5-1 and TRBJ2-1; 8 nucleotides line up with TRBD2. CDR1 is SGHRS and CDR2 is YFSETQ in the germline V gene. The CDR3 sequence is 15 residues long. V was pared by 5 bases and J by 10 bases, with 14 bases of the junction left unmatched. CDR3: CASSLRSGRRGEQFF. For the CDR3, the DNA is TGCGCCAGCAGTTTAAGGAGCGGGAGACGGGGCGAGCAGTTCTTC.

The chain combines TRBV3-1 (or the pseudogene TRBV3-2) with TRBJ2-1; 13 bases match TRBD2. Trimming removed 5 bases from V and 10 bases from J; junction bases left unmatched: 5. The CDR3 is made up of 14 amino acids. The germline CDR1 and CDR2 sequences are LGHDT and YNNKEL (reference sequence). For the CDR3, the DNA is TGTGCCAGCAGCGGTCGGACTAGCGGGAGCGAGCAGTTCTTC. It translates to CASSGRTSGSEQFF.

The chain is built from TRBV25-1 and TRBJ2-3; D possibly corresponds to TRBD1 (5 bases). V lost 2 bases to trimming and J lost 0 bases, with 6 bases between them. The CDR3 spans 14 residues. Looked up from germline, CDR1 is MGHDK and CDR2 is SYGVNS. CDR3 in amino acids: CASSERGSTDTQYF. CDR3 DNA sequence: TGTGCCAGCAGTGAAAGGGGTAGCACAGATACGCAGTATTTT.

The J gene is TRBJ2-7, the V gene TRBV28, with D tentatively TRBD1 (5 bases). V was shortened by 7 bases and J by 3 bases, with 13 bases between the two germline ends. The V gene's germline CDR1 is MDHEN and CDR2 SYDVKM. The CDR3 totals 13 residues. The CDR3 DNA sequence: TGTGCCAGCACAGGGTCCCCTCACTACGAGCAGTACTTC. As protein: CASTGSPHYEQYF.

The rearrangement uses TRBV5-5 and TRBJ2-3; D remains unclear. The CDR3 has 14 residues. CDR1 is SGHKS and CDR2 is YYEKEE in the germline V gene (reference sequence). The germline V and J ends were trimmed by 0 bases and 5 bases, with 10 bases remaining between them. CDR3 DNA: TGTGCCAGCAGCTTGGTGAATAGTGGAGATACGCAGTATTTT. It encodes CASSLVNSGDTQYF. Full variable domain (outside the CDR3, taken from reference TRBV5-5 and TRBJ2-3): DAGVTQSPTHLIKTRGQQVTLRCSPISGHKSVSWYQQVLGQGPQFIFQYYEKEERGRGNFPDRFSARQFPNYSSELNVNALLLGDSALYLCASSLVNSGDTQYFGPGTRLTVL.

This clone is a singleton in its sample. CDR3 in amino acids: CASSRRGGRQITDTQYF. The CDR3 region has the DNA TGCGCCAGCAGCCGAAGGGGGGGCAGACAAATCACAGATACGCAGTATTTT. V is TRBV5-1 and J is TRBJ2-3; tentative D call: TRBD2 (7 bases). V was cut by 4 bases and J by 2 bases, with 20 bases left in between. The CDR3 runs to 17 residues. Germline V gives CDR1 SGHRS, CDR2 YFSETQ.

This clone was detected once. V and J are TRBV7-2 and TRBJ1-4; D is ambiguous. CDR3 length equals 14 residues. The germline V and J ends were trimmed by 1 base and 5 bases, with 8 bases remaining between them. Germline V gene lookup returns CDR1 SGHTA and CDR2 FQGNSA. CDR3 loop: CASSLGSRNEKLFF. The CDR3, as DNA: TGTGCCAGCAGCTTAGGGAGTAGGAATGAAAAACTGTTTTTT.

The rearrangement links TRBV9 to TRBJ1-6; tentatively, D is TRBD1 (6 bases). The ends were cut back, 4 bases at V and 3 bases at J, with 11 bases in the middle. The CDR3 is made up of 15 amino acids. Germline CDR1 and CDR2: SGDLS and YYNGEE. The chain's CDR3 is CASSRRGGYNSPLHF. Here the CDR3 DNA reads TGTGCCAGCAGCCGGAGGGGGGGCTATAATTCACCCCTCCACTTT.